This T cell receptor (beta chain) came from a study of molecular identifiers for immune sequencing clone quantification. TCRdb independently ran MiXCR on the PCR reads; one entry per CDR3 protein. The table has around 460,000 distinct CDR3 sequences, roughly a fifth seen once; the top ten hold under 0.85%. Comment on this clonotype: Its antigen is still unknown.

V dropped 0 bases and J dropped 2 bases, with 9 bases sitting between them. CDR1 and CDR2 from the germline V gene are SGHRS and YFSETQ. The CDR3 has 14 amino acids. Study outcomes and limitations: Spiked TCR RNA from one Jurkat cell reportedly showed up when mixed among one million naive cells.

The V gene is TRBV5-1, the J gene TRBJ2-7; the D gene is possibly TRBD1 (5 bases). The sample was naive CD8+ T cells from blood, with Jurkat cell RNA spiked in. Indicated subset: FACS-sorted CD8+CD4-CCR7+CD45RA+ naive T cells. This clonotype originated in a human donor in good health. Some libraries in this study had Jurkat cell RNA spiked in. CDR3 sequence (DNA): TGCGCCAGCAGCTTGGGGACGGACACCTACGAGCAGTACTTC. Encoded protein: CASSLGTDTYEQYF.